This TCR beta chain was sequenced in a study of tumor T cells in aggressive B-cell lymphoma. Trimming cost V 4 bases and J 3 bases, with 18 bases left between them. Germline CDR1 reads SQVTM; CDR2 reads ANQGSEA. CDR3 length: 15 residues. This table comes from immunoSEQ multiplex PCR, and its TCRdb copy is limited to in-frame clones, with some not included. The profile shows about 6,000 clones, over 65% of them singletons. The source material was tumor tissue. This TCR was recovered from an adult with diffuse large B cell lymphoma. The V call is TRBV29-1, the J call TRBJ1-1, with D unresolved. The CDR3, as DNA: TGCAGCGTTGGACATCTCCAACAAATAGACACTGAAGCTTTCTTT. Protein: CSVGHLQQIDTEAFF. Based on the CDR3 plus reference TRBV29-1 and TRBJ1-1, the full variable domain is SAVISQKPSRDICQRGTSLTIQCQVDSQVTMMFWYRQQPGQSLTLIATANQGSEATYESGFVIDKFPISRPNLTFSTLTVSNMSPEDSSIYLCSVGHLQQIDTEAFFGQGTRLTVV.